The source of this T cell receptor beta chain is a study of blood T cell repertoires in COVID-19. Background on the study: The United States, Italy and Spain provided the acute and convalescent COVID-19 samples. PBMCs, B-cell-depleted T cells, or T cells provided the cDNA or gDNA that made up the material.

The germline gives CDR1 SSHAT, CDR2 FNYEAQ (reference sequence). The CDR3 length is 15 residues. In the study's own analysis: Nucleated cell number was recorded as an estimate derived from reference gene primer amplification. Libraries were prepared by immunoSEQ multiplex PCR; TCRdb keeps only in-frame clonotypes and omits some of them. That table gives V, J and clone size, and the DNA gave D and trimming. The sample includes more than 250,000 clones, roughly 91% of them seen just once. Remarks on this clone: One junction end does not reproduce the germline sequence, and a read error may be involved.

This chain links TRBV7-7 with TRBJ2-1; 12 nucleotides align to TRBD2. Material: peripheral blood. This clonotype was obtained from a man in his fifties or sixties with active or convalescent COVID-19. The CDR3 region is CASSLLAGGMNEQFF. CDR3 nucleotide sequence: TGTGCTAGCAGCCTGCTAGCGGGGGGGATGAATGAGCAGTTCTTC.